This T cell receptor beta chain is from a study of graft-versus-host responses after intestinal transplantation. Study-level background: Multivisceral, liver-intestinal, or isolated intestinal transplants were performed in recipients. Anti-thymocyte globulin induction preceded two to four years of tacrolimus and steroid maintenance in all recipients. Study findings and constraints: Peak circulating GvH clone levels tracked with early post-transplant HvG declines. Recipient marrow held GvH clones, some first seen in ileum or blood.

V shed 5 bases and J shed 8 bases, with 6 bases lying between them. This CDR3 is built from 10 residues. CDR1 is SEHNR, CDR2 FQNEAQ, per germline (reference sequence). Sequencing used immunoSEQ multiplex PCR; TCRdb keeps in-frame clones, though not all of them. This sample yields 50,000 to 75,000 clones, of which 90% to 95% are seen a single time; approximately 1.5% belongs to the top ten. Concerning this clone itself: Its antigen remains unknown.

This sequence was found in a human donor who was the organ donor for an intestinal transplant. The input for sequencing was unstimulated CD8+ T cells sorted from spleen or lymph node cells, taken before transplant. The V call is TRBV7-9, the J call TRBJ1-1; no firm D call. The CDR3 region has the DNA TGTGCCAGCAGCGGCAAAGAAGCTTTCTTT. This encodes CASSGKEAFF.